This TCR beta chain originates from a study of blood T cell repertoires in COVID-19 (TCRdb year 2020). Regarding the study in general: Samples from collaborators originated in the United States, Italy and Spain and spanned both the acute and convalescent phases of COVID-19. The material from the prospective study consisted of cDNA or gDNA derived from T cells, B-cell-depleted T cells, or PBMCs. The dataset comprised deeply sampled blood TCRbeta repertoires from subjects exposed to, actively infected with, or recovered from COVID-19. The repertoires were made available in a free public database intended to serve as a resource for research on the immune response to SARS-CoV-2. The samples were drawn from two sources: the first 160 participants of the ongoing ImmuneRACE study, and some 1,300 subjects contributed by 6 global collaborators. A de-identified subject ID, COVID-19 status, age in years and sex were almost always included in the sample metadata. HLA class I and class II types, where available, came from metadata supplied by the sample provider rather than from assay-based typing.

TCRbeta CDR3 regions were amplified from genomic DNA by means of the immunoSEQ Assay, a bias-controlled multiplex PCR. Turning to the authors' computational methods: The number of nucleated cells in each sample was estimated from the amplification of reference gene primers within the assay. To quantify the absolute abundance of each unique TCRbeta CDR3 rearrangement, sequence reads were collapsed and filtered. Productive Simpson clonality was computed per sample as the square root of Simpson's diversity index over productive rearrangements. TCRdb mirrors the immuneACCESS table, restricted to in-frame sequences. Some clones are absent from its copies; in checked studies, under half trace to an unresolved V gene, and the reason for the others is unknown. V, J and clone size reflect that table, while D and trimming were determined from the DNA. The sample table records around 260,000 clones; 84% of these occur just once. The ten largest clones add up to approximately 4% of the sample.

Regarding this clone: Its antigen has not been determined. Within one base of it there is no much larger clone, and no base qualities were kept.

Results the study describes overall, beyond this receptor: How much clinical and demographic metadata was included differed by source and by participant, and the metadata was provided uncurated.

The CDR3 starts with the cysteine, ends with the phenylalanine, and has 13 residues. Just CDR3 DNA is preserved here, 39 bases in frame from base 1. The trim is 3 bases for V and 7 bases for J, with a gap of 10 bases between the germline ends. The germline V gene gives CDR1 as KGHSH and CDR2 as LQKENI. Each collaborating institution followed its own protocols to collect whole blood in K2EDTA tubes. For TCRbeta analysis, collaborators shipped samples in one of three forms: frozen whole blood, isolated PBMCs, or DNA extracted from either of those sample types. This sequence uses TRBV18 and TRBJ1-5; the D gene is not confidently resolved. The receptor was derived from a man aged 55 to 70 with acute or convalescent COVID-19. Material for sequencing was peripheral blood. The CDR3 protein is CASSPGMEQPQHF. The DNA sequence is as follows: TGTGCCAGCTCACCTGGAATGGAGCAGCCCCAGCATTTT.